This TCR beta chain was documented in a study of blood T cell repertoires in COVID-19. Study context: Italy, Spain and the United States were the sources of the convalescent and acute COVID-19 samples.

Authors' data handling: From reference gene primer amplification, estimates of nucleated cell counts were derived. TCRdb keeps only in-frame clones here, not all; method: immunoSEQ multiplex PCR. Clone size and the V and J calls come from that table; the DNA yielded D and trimming. The sample carries about 160,000 clones, 85% to 95% recorded once. The sample was peripheral blood. The sequence was obtained from a woman in her forties or fifties with acute or convalescent COVID-19.

The CDR3, as DNA: TGTGCCAGCAGTGAATACGGCAGGGCGGACACTGAAGCTTTCTTT. It specifies CASSEYGRADTEAFF. This sequence joins TRBV25-1 and TRBJ1-1, with a weak D call TRBD1 (5 bases). This CDR3 has 15 residues. The V gene's germline CDR1 is MGHDK and CDR2 SYGVNS. The germline V and J ends were trimmed by 0 bases and 3 bases, with 11 bases remaining between them.